These 28 T cell receptor beta chains originate from one sample sequenced in a study of blood T cells in healthy people across ages. Sample-barcoded 5' priming and a J-beta primer mix drove a second PCR of roughly 6 to 12 cycles. In TCRdb, the 5' RACE reads were re-called with MiXCR into one record per CDR3 protein. Here the sample spans about 770,000 distinct CDR3 sequences, approximately 44% being singletons. Source material: blood. These receptors all stem from a man aged 55 to 70 in good health.

The rearrangement links TRBV25-1 to TRBJ2-5, with D uncertain. From germline, CDR1 is MGHDK and CDR2 SYGVNS. Trimming took off 6 bases at V and 4 bases at J, with 6 bases between the two ends. The length of the CDR3 is 11 residues. The CDR3 spells CASRGSETQYF. CDR3 in DNA: TGTGCCAGCAGGGGGTCAGAGACCCAGTACTTC.

The chain combines TRBV12-1 with TRBJ2-7; the table calls TRBD2, which could not be checked here. TRBV12-1 is reported as a pseudogene. The CDR3 totals 13 residues. The CDR3, as DNA: TGTGCCAGCAGCGGCTCTCCAAAGGGAGAGCAGTACTTC. The encoded protein is CASSGSPKGEQYF.

The genes are TRBV9 and TRBJ1-4; 9 bases match TRBD1. This CDR3 spans 16 amino acids. Germline assignment: CDR1 SGDLS and CDR2 YYNGEE. The junction had 10 bases not matched to a gene; V was cut back by 2 bases and J by 8 bases. The CDR3 here is CASSVTGGTGKEKLFF. The CDR3 DNA sequence: TGTGCCAGCAGCGTTACCGGGGGGACAGGGAAGGAAAAACTGTTTTTT.

V gene TRBV28 combines with J gene TRBJ2-7; 15 nucleotides match TRBD2. V lost 8 bases and J lost 2; bases outside the gene matches: 4. Germline lookup yields CDR1 MDHEN and CDR2 SYDVKM. There are 15 residues in the CDR3. The CDR3 loop reads CASRTSGGGAYEQYF. DNA of the CDR3: TGTGCCAGCCGGACTAGCGGGGGGGGCGCCTACGAGCAGTACTTC.

This clonotype appeared a few times. The chain is built from TRBV10-2 and TRBJ2-4, with 9 positions matching TRBD1. V shed 8 bases and J 13 bases; nucleotides not matched to a gene: 15. CDR3 length equals 14 residues. Germline V gives CDR1 WSHSY, CDR2 SAAADI. The CDR3 nucleotides read TGCGCCAGCTCCCTGGACAGGGGAGACAATGAGCAGTACTTC. Translating gives CASSLDRGDNEQYF.

V gene TRBV9 combines with J gene TRBJ2-1; D might be TRBD2 (5 bases). This CDR3 region has 15 residues. V lost 2 bases and J lost 4, with 13 bases in between. The germline CDR1 and CDR2 sequences are SGDLS and YYNGEE. This CDR3 reads CASSVLLGGYNEQFF. The CDR3 DNA is TGTGCCAGCAGCGTGTTACTAGGAGGATACAATGAGCAGTTCTTC.

In this sample, this clonotype turned up once. The rearrangement uses TRBV12-3 or TRBV12-4 and TRBJ2-1; D might be TRBD1 (6 bases). The CDR3 covers 15 residues. Between the trimmed V and J ends, which lost 3 bases and 6 bases, there was a span of 15 bases. The CDR3 region is CASSLGQGNVNEQFF. The CDR3 DNA is TGTGCCAGCAGTTTGGGGCAGGGGAATGTCAATGAGCAGTTCTTC.

This rearrangement joins TRBV3-1 to TRBJ2-1; the D gene is possibly TRBD2 (5 bases). V was shortened by 1 base and J by 0 bases, with 7 bases between the two germline ends. The CDR3 loop spans 15 amino acids. Germline V lookup: CDR1 LGHDT, CDR2 YNNKEL (reference sequence). The CDR3 sequence: CASSQVGSSYNEQFF. The CDR3 nucleotides read TGTGCCAGCAGCCAAGTTGGGAGCTCCTACAATGAGCAGTTCTTC.

This clonotype has at least ten counts. The V and J genes are TRBV20-1 and TRBJ2-7; D is unresolved. V was shortened by 0 bases and J by 5 bases, with 17 bases between the two germline ends. The germline V gene has CDR1 DFQATT and CDR2 SNEGSKA (reference sequence). There are 15 residues in the CDR3. CDR3 amino acids: CSARDRKTTRHEQYF. CDR3 DNA: TGCAGTGCTAGAGATCGTAAGACGACCAGACACGAGCAGTACTTC.

The chain has TRBV6-5 and TRBJ1-2, with 9 bases fitting TRBD1. Germline lookup yields CDR1 MNHEY and CDR2 SVGAGI. CDR3 length: 14 amino acids. V was pared by 8 bases and J by 8 bases, with 12 bases of the junction left unmatched. The CDR3 DNA reads TGTGCCAGCCGTGGGACAGGGTCGTCTAAAGGCTACACCTTC. Translating gives CASRGTGSSKGYTF.

Of note for this clonotype: This may be a read error: a much more frequent sequence differs by one nucleotide. CDR3 sequence (DNA): TGCGGCGGGGGGGGGTACCAAGAGACCCAGTACTTC. As protein: CGGGGYQETQYF. The J gene is TRBJ2-5, the V gene TRBV29-1, with 9 bases identical to TRBD2. The CDR3 loop spans 12 amino acids. Germline loops: CDR1 SQVTM, CDR2 ANQGSEA.

This chain links TRBV7-2 with TRBJ2-4; TRBD2 is a possible D gene (5 bases). The J call may be faulty, since TRBJ2-7 better matches the DNA end. Germline loops: CDR1 SGHTA, CDR2 FQGNSA. The CDR3 length is 15 residues. The CDR3 loop reads CASSLNLAQAYEQYF. DNA of the CDR3: TGTGCCAGCAGCCTAAACCTAGCCCAGGCCTACGAGCAGTACTTC.

This clonotype was recorded a few times. The chain has TRBV4-3 and TRBJ2-5; 7 bases agree with TRBD1. This CDR3 comprises 16 residues. Germline values: CDR1 LGHNA, CDR2 YSLEER. The J segment lost 2 bases and the V segment lost 1 base, leaving 7 bases of the junction unmatched. This CDR3 reads CASSQGLDRIQETQYF. CDR3 nucleotide sequence: TGCGCCAGCAGCCAAGGGTTGGACAGGATACAAGAGACCCAGTACTTC.

This sequence joins TRBV6-1 and TRBJ2-1; perhaps TRBD1 as D (6 bases). V was shortened by 7 bases and J by 12 bases, with 16 bases between the two germline ends. Germline CDR1 reads MNHNS; CDR2 reads SASEGT. This CDR3 has 12 amino acids. CDR3: CASKPADSTQFF. CDR3 nucleotides: TGTGCCAGCAAACCGGCGGACAGTACGCAGTTCTTC.

V is TRBV7-2 and J is TRBJ2-4, with TRBD1 matching over 9 bases. Germline V gene lookup returns CDR1 SGHTA and CDR2 FQGNSA. Trimming took 5 bases from V and 8 from J; bases not matched to a gene: 10. CDR3 length equals 15 residues. The chain's CDR3 is CASSRRTGVEDIQYF. DNA for the CDR3: TGTGCCAGCAGCCGAAGGACAGGGGTCGAGGACATTCAGTACTTC.

The CDR3 loop reads CASSEYVIREKETQYF. DNA of the CDR3: TGTGCCAGCAGTGAATACGTTATCAGGGAGAAAGAGACCCAGTACTTC. The chain employs TRBV25-1 and TRBJ2-5; D assignment may be TRBD1 or TRBD2 (5 bases each). Germline V lookup: CDR1 MGHDK, CDR2 SYGVNS. CDR3 length: 16 residues. Trimming took 0 bases from V and 3 from J, leaving 14 bases between them.

This clonotype was counted only a few times. J is TRBJ2-1 and V is TRBV29-1, with TRBD1 identical over 10 bases. There are 14 residues in the CDR3. Germline V gene data show CDR1 as SQVTM and CDR2 as ANQGSEA. V trimming: 6 bases; J trimming: 4 bases; junction bases outside the gene matches: 6. The CDR3 DNA reads as TGCAGCGTAAGGAGACAGGGGGCATACAATGAGCAGTTCTTC. Translation gives CSVRRQGAYNEQFF.

The V call is TRBV7-2, the J call TRBJ2-7; D gene unclear. With 2 bases removed from V and 3 bases from J, the gap between germline ends came to 8 bases. The CDR3 spans 13 residues. CDR1 is SGHTA and CDR2 is FQGNSA in the germline V gene. CDR3 amino acids: CASSLYINYEQYF. The CDR3 bases are TGTGCCAGCAGCTTATACATAAACTACGAGCAGTACTTC.

The chain recombines TRBV11-2 with TRBJ1-6; TRBD1 matches at 7 bases. The length of the CDR3 is 16 residues. The germline V gene has CDR1 SGHAT and CDR2 FQNNGV. Germline trimming cut 0 bases from V and 7 bases from J; bases unmatched to any gene: 6. CDR3 coding DNA: TGTGCCAGCAGCTTAGAGGGACAGAGAATCAATTCACCCCTCCACTTT. It yields the protein CASSLEGQRINSPLHF.

The chain combines TRBV10-3 with TRBJ1-2; 10 nucleotides line up with TRBD1. This CDR3 spans 11 amino acids. V was clipped by 10 bases and J by 6 bases; unmatched bases: 2. In germline, CDR1 is ENHRY, CDR2 SYGVKD. The CDR3 region is CATGQGDGYTF. CDR3 sequence (DNA): TGTGCCACCGGACAGGGGGATGGCTACACCTTC.

The chain has TRBV4-1 and TRBJ2-7; D is perhaps TRBD2 (6 bases). V was cut by 4 bases and J by 3 bases, with 13 bases left in between. This CDR3 is 14 amino acids long. Germline assignment: CDR1 MGHRA and CDR2 YSYEKL. Here the CDR3 DNA reads TGCGCCAGCAGCCCTGGGGGGACTGGCTACGAGCAGTACTTC. It codes for CASSPGGTGYEQYF.

V and J are TRBV18 and TRBJ2-1; 13 bases are a match to TRBD2. Germline lookup yields CDR1 KGHSH and CDR2 LQKENI. The CDR3 spans 16 residues. V dropped 4 bases and J dropped 4; count of bases not matched to a gene: 4. As DNA, the CDR3 is TGTGCCAGCTCACGGACTAGCGGGGGAATATACAATGAGCAGTTCTTC. Residues: CASSRTSGGIYNEQFF.

This clonotype came up a few times. The chain employs TRBV20-1 and TRBJ2-3; 10 nucleotides agree with TRBD2. CDR3 size: 16 residues. The germline V gene encodes CDR1 DFQATT and CDR2 SNEGSKA (reference sequence). The junction had 8 bases not matched to a gene; V was cut back by 0 bases and J by 5 bases. The chain's CDR3 is CSARDPSGGAKDTQYF. For the CDR3, the DNA is TGCAGTGCTAGAGATCCCAGCGGGGGGGCCAAAGATACGCAGTATTTT.

This clonotype was recorded a few times. CDR3 sequence reads: CASSVDTGGLNKLFF. The CDR3 DNA reads TGCGCCAGCAGCGTGGATACAGGGGGCTTAAACAAACTGTTTTTT. The J gene is TRBJ1-4, the V gene TRBV5-1; 9 bases fit TRBD1. V was clipped by 4 bases and J by 11 bases; unmatched bases: 12. CDR3 length: 15 residues. CDR1 is SGHRS and CDR2 is YFSETQ in the germline V gene. Supplemented by reference TRBV5-1 and TRBJ1-4, the full variable domain reads KAGVTQTPRYLIKTRGQQVTLSCSPISGHRSVSWYQQTPGQGLQFLFEYFSETQRNKGNFPGRFSGRQFSNSRSEMNVSTLELGDSALYLCASSVDTGGLNKLFFGSGTQLSVL.

The chain is built from TRBV4-3 and TRBJ2-3, with D unclear. The CDR3 sequence is 12 residues long. V dropped 3 bases and J dropped 8 bases, with 9 bases sitting between them. Per germline, CDR1 LGHNA and CDR2 YSLEER. For the CDR3, the DNA is TGCGCCAGCAGCCAGAGCATCGGTACGCAGTATTTT. Protein sequence: CASSQSIGTQYF.

Many counts were recorded for this clonotype. J is TRBJ1-5 and V is TRBV7-2; weak D call: TRBD1 (5 bases). V gave up 3 bases and J gave up 0 bases, with 9 bases separating them. Germline lookup yields CDR1 SGHTA and CDR2 FQGNSA. This CDR3 has 15 residues. The CDR3 sequence is CASSLTVNSNQPQHF. The CDR3 coding sequence is TGTGCCAGCAGCTTGACAGTGAATAGCAATCAGCCCCAGCATTTT.

This clonotype was recorded a few times. The chain links TRBV27 to TRBJ2-3; D is unresolved. Per germline, CDR1 MNHEY and CDR2 SMNVEV (reference sequence). The CDR3 runs to 15 residues. V was pared by 5 bases and J by 2 bases, with 14 bases between. The CDR3 bases are TGTGCCAGCAGTGGGTTCGTTAAGAACACAGATACGCAGTATTTT. Its protein is CASSGFVKNTDTQYF.

V gene TRBV24-1 combines with J gene TRBJ2-5, with TRBD2 identical over 8 bases. This CDR3 spans 17 amino acids. The germline CDR1 and CDR2 sequences are KGHDR and SFDVKD. J gave up 9 bases and V 0 bases, and 14 bases lay outside the gene matches. CDR3 protein: CATSDLGKGLDQEAQYF. CDR3 in DNA: TGTGCCACCAGTGATTTGGGTAAGGGACTAGATCAGGAGGCCCAGTACTTC.